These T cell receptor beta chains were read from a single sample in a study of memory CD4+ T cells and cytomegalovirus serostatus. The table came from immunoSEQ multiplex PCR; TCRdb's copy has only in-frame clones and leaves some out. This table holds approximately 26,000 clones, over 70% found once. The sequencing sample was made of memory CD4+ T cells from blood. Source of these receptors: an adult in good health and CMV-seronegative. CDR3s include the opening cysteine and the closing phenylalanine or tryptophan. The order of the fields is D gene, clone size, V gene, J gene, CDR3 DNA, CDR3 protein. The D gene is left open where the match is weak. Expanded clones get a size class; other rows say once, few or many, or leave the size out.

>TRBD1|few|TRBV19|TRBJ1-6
TGTGCCAGTAGTAGGGGACAGTCGGATAATTCACCCCTCCACTTT
CASSRGQSDNSPLHF
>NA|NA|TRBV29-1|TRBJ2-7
TGCAGCGTTGAGCTGGCGGCGGGGCTCCCCTACGAGCAGTACTTC
CSVELAAGLPYEQYF
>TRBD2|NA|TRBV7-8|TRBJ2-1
TGTGCCAGCGGCCTAGCGGGGGATTACAATGAGCAGTTCTTC
CASGLAGDYNEQFF
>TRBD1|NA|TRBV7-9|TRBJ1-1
TGTGCCAGCAGCTTAGCCAGGGGACAGAAGGTTAACTTGAACACTGAAGCTTTCTTT
CASSLARGQKVNLNTEAFF
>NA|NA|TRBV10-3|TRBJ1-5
TGTGCCATCAGTGCCCAGGACTCGGTGAAAAATCAGCCCCAGCATTTT
CAISAQDSVKNQPQHF
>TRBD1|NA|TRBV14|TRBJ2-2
TGTGCCAGCAGCCGTATAAGGACAGGCAACACCGGGGAGCTGTTTTTT
CASSRIRTGNTGELFF
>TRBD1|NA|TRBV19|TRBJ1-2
TGTGCCAGTAGTGGAAGTACGGGACAGATGAAGGGTGGTGGCTACACCTTC
CASSGSTGQMKGGGYTF
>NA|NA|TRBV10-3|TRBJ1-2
TGTGCCATCAGTGAGTCGAGGGAGGATAACTATGGCTACACCTTC
CAISESREDNYGYTF
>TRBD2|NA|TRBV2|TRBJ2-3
TGTGCCAGCAGTGTACTAGCGGTCGGCACAGATACGCAGTATTTT
CASSVLAVGTDTQYF
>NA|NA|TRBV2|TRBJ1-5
TGTGCCAGCAGTGAGGGCCAGCGGGGCTATCAGCCCCAGCATTTT
CASSEGQRGYQPQHF
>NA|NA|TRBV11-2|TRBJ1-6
TGTGCCAGCAGCTTAGAGGCAGGCGATAATTCACCCCTCCACTTT
CASSLEAGDNSPLHF
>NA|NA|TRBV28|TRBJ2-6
TGTGCCAGCAGTCCTCATGCCGTCCTGACTTTC
CASSPHAVLTF
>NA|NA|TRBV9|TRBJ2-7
TGTGCCAGCAGCCCCCATCAAACCTTCAGCTCCTACGAGCAGTACTTC
CASSPHQTFSSYEQYF
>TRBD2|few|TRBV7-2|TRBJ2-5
TGTGCCAGCAGCTCTCAGGGACTAGCGGACCAAGAGACCCAGTACTTC
CASSSQGLADQETQYF
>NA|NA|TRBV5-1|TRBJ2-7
TGCGCCAGCAGCTTGGGCTCCCATCCCGACGTCGAGCAGTACTTC
CASSLGSHPDVEQYF
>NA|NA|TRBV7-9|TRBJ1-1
TGTGCCAGCAGCTCCAAGACCGGGCTGAGAGCTTTCTTT
CASSSKTGLRAFF
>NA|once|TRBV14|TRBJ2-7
TGTGCCAGCAGCCAAGGGGCAGTTCCCTTTGAGCAGTACTTC
CASSQGAVPFEQYF
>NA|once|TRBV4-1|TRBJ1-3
TGCGCCAGCAGCCCTCTTCCTGGAAACACCATATATTTT
CASSPLPGNTIYF
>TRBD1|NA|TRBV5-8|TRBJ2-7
TGTGCCAGCAGCTTGGGAATATATGACAGGGACTACGAGCAGTACTTC
CASSLGIYDRDYEQYF
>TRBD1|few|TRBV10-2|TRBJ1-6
TGCGCCAGCAGTGACGGGGTCGACAGGGGGTATTCACCCCTCCACTTT
CASSDGVDRGYSPLHF
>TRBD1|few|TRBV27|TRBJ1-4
TGTGCCAGCAGACCCACCGGGACAGTTAATGAAAAACTGTTTTTT
CASRPTGTVNEKLFF
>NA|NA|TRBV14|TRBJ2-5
TGTGCCAGCAGCCACAGAATACGACAGCGGAGGGAGACCCAGTACTTC
CASSHRIRQRRETQYF
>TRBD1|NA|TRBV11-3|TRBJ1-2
TGTGCCAGCAGCTTAATGGACAGGGATTTATTAGGCTACACCTTC
CASSLMDRDLLGYTF
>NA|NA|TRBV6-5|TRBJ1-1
TGTGCCAGCAGCCCCGACCTCTGGAACACTGAAGCTTTCTTT
CASSPDLWNTEAFF
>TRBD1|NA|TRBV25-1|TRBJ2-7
TGTGCCAGCATCAGAAACCCCCGGGACAGAGCATCCTACGAGCAGTACTTC
CASIRNPRDRASYEQYF
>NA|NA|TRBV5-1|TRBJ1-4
TGCGCCAGCAGCTTTATGCCGCCAAGTAACGGGGGTGAAAAACTGTTTTTT
CASSFMPPSNGGEKLFF
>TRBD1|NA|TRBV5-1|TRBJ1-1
TGCGCCAGCAGCGTCCACGGTACAGGGGGCAGCGAAGCTTTCTTT
CASSVHGTGGSEAFF
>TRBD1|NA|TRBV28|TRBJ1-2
TGTGCCAGCAGTACACTTCCGGGACAGGGGAGCTATGGCTACACCTTC
CASSTLPGQGSYGYTF
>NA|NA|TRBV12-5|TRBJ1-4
TGTGCTAGTGGTTCCCAGGGAAGTAATGAAAAACTGTTTTTT
CASGSQGSNEKLFF
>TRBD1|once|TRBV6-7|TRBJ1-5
TGTGCCAGCAGTTGGACAGGGAATCAGCCCCAGCATTTT
CASSWTGNQPQHF
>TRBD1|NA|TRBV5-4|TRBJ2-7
TGTGCCAGCAGCCCGACCCCGACAGGGGGGAAGCGCGAGCAGTACTTC
CASSPTPTGGKREQYF
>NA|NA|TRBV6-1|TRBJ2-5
TGTGCCAGCGGGAAGGGATCCCAAGAGACCCAGTACTTC
CASGKGSQETQYF
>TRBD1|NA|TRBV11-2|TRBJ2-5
TGTGCCAGCCGTGAGGCAGGGGGCAGCGAGACCCAGTACTTC
CASREAGGSETQYF
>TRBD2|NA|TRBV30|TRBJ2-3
TGTGCCTGGGGGGCTAGCGGGGGGAGGAGCACAGATACGCAGTATTTT
CAWGASGGRSTDTQYF
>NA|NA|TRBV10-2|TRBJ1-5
TGCGCCAGTATGGACAGTTATAGCAATCAGCCCCAGCATTTT
CASMDSYSNQPQHF
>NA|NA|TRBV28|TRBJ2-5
TGTGCCAGCAGTTTGGACAGCCAAGAGACCCAGTACTTC
CASSLDSQETQYF
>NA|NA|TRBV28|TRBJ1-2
TGTGCCAGCAGTATCGGACTGAGTTATGGCTACACCTTC
CASSIGLSYGYTF
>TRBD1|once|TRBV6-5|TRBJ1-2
TGTGCCAGCAGTTACAATGAACAGGGGGTCTATGGCTACACCTTC
CASSYNEQGVYGYTF
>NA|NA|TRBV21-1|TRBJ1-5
TGTGCCAGCAGCAAAGACGGAGGCCATAGCAATCAGCCCCAGCATTTT
CASSKDGGHSNQPQHF
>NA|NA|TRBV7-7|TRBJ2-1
TGTGCTAGCAGCTTATTCCAGGACAATGAGCAGTTCTTC
CASSLFQDNEQFF
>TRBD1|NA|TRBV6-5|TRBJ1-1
TGTGCCAGCAGGACGAACAGGGGACTGAACACTGAAGCTTTCTTT
CASRTNRGLNTEAFF
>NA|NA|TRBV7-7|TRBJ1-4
TGTGCTAGCAGCACCGGAAGGGGAACTAATGAAAAACTGTTTTTT
CASSTGRGTNEKLFF
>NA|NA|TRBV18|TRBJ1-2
TGTGCCAGCTCACACGACAGTTACTATGGCTACACCTTC
CASSHDSYYGYTF
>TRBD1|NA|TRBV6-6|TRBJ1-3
TGTGCCAGCAGTTACCCTGGGACAGTCTCTGGAAACACCATATATTTT
CASSYPGTVSGNTIYF
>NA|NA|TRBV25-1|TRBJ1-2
TGTGCCAGCAGTGCTCGGGGTGGCTACACCTTC
CASSARGGYTF
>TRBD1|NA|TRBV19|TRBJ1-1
TGTGCCAGTACGAGACAGGGGCTTTCCTCTGAAGCTTTCTTT
CASTRQGLSSEAFF
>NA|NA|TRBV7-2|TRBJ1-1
TGTGCCAGCAGCCTTACAAGGAACACTGAAGCTTTCTTT
CASSLTRNTEAFF
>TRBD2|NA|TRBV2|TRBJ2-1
TGTGCCAGCACCAAGGGAGCGGGGGCCAGGAATGAGCAGTTCTTC
CASTKGAGARNEQFF
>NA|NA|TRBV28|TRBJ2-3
TGTGCCAGCAGTTTTCTCCGAGGTTCAGGCGTCGGCACAGATACGCAGTATTTT
CASSFLRGSGVGTDTQYF
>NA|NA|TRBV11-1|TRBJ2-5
TGTGCCAGCACAAAGGTCCCCCAAGAGACCCAGTACTTC
CASTKVPQETQYF
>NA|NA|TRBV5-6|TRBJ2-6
TGTGCCAGCAGCTTCCGAGGGACTGGGGCCAACGTCCTGACTTTC
CASSFRGTGANVLTF
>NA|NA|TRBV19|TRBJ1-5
TGTGCCAGTAGTGGACGGAGGGACCAGCCCCAGCATTTT
CASSGRRDQPQHF
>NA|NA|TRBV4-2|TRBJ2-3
TGTGCCAGCAGCCAAGTGTCGGGCGCAGATACGCAGTATTTT
CASSQVSGADTQYF
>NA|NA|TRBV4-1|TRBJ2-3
TGCGCCAGCAGCACTCAACTAGTAACAGATACGCAGTATTTT
CASSTQLVTDTQYF